This T cell receptor (beta chain) originates from a study of shared clonotypes between healthy human individuals (dated by TCRdb to 2020 to 2022). With regard to the full study: Three men and two women, aged 18 to 49 years, made up the cohort. Blood TCR repertoires of four to six healthy adults were deeply sequenced to estimate repertoire size and the extent of clonotype sharing between individuals. Different laboratories and diverse techniques were used to prepare libraries and sequence TCR repertoires, to increase sequencing depth and limit assay-specific biases. Between about 0.8 and 9 billion PBMCs per donor were obtained by leukapheresis. Per donor, three plates each were used for CD4 naive and CD4 memory, two for CD8 naive, and one for CD8 memory.

Summary of the overall study and its limitations: Sampling was restricted to blood, and TCR repertoires in tissue are likely to differ from TCR repertoires in blood. Estimated clonotype richness was generally larger for naive than for memory subsets. About 5% of naive CD4, around 3.5% of naive CD8, 2.3% of memory CD4, and 0.35% to 0.5% of memory CD8 clonotypes were shared across several donors. Incomplete sequencing was indicated by rarefaction of sorted-subset datasets, despite the large sequencing depth. Because the study included only a small number of donors, the genetic and exposure-history diversity represented was limited. Compared with non-shared clonotypes, clonotypes shared by all four sorted-subset donors had higher generation probabilities. Based on pairwise subsampling, the degree of clonotype sharing among donors was expected to be affected by sequencing depth.

Using the deep immunoSEQ assay, TCR CDR3 regions were amplified from genomic DNA by multiplex PCR. For each cell subset, the extracted genomic DNA was distributed evenly across all wells of several immunoSEQ 96-well plates, and each plate served as one replicate. Each replicate PCR for sorted subsets received around 0.2 ug genomic DNA, equal to tens of thousands of T cell genomes. The purified libraries were quantified using a Qubit 3.0 fluorometer, sized with a Bioanalyzer 2100, and then quantified again using the KAPA Library Quantification kit. Each immunoSEQ 96-well plate was sequenced on its own single-read 150-cycle Illumina NextSeq 550 flow cell. As for the authors' bioinformatics: Because only junctional sequences without quality scores were contained in the immunoSEQ output, filtering matching that applied to full-length reads could not be performed. To assign V/J genes and CDR3, sequences were annotated using PyIR, a Python wrapper for IgBLAST v1.9, with IMGT germline references. Reads were removed for weak V/J assignments (E-value above 1e-6), missing CDR3, stop codons, out-of-frame junctions, or ambiguous translated residues. V3J clonotypes were defined by identical inferred V gene, J gene, and CDR3 amino acid sequence. Percentage overlap between repertoires was calculated by dividing the number of shared unique clonotypes by the size of the smaller repertoire. Three approaches were used to assess repertoire richness: RTK rarefaction, the Chao1 estimator, and Recon v2.1 estimates of unobserved clonotypes. Generation probabilities were computed with OLGA for all TCRbeta clonotypes obtained by the gDNA method from four donors. TCRdb stores this immuneACCESS table with in-frame sequences only. Part of the clones is absent; in the studies checked, under half of the shortfall reflects unresolved V genes, and no reason is known for the rest. D and trimming come from the DNA, and the V and J calls and clone size come from that table. The table for this sample lists some 1.1 million clones; roughly 80% of them were counted only once. The ten largest clonotypes hold approximately 0.9% of the sample.

CDR1 and CDR2, per the germline V gene, are SGHDT and YYEEEE. Inclusive of the bounding cysteine and phenylalanine, the CDR3 is 11 residues long. The sequence is cut down to CDR3 DNA, 33 bases in frame from base 1. Deletion took 3 bases off V and 2 bases off J, with a span of 3 bases between the germline ends. Regarding this clone: The antigen this receptor binds is unknown. No per-base quality is available; no much larger clone lies one base away. The identical CDR3 is also encoded by other nucleotide sequences in the sample.

Healthy HIV-negative adults with no recently reported acute infections or vaccinations were included as donors. Every donor was a Caucasian adult living in Nashville, Tennessee, USA. Magnetic negative selection was used to enrich CD4+ T cells, after which naive cells were positively selected on CD45RA and the negative fraction became the memory subset. After blood collection by leukapheresis, PBMCs were isolated using Ficoll-Histopaque density gradient centrifugation and then cryopreserved in the vapor phase of liquid nitrogen. Purity and quantity of every magnetically sorted T cell population were checked by analytical flow cytometry. Genomic DNA was isolated from every sorted fraction and measured by UV absorbance on a Nanodrop 2000c.

The chain joins TRBV5-6 to TRBJ2-7; confidence is insufficient to name the D gene. The sequencing input was memory CD4+ T cells from PBMCs. In the paper's terms, the cell subset or site label means: CD45RA-negative fraction. This receptor was obtained from a man aged 18-30 years in good health. Some clones in this sample may be carry-over from other donors' samples. The CDR3 amino acid sequence is: CASSSAYEQYF. Here is the DNA: TGTGCCAGCAGCTCAGCCTACGAGCAGTACTTC.